This record looks at one T cell receptor beta chain sequence and its context. The target antigen is unknown. This specimen belongs to a study of T cell repertoires in cytomegalovirus infection. Turning to the study itself: CMV infection together with matching HLA type was indicated by public TCR beta signatures. Whole-study findings and limits: In two of eight donors, the top clonotype was HLA-C-restricted CMV-specific. The cumulative frequency of public TCR beta families distinguished individuals who carried CMV together with the relevant HLA.

TCRdb passed the reads through MiXCR, listing each CDR3 protein once. The profile shows about 530,000 distinct CDR3 sequences, roughly 29% of them singletons. Germline assignment: CDR1 MGHRA and CDR2 YSYEKL. The CDR3 has 15 residues. Trimming took 1 base from V and 3 from J, leaving 12 bases between them. The chain joins TRBV4-1 to TRBJ1-1; maybe TRBD1 (5 bases). Sequencing input: PBMCs. This receptor was obtained from a human donor in good health (CMV status not recorded). Some clones in this sample may be carry-over from other donors' samples. CDR3 in amino acids: CASSQAAGGDTEAFF. Written as DNA, the CDR3 is TGCGCCAGCAGCCAAGCGGCAGGAGGGGACACTGAAGCTTTCTTT.